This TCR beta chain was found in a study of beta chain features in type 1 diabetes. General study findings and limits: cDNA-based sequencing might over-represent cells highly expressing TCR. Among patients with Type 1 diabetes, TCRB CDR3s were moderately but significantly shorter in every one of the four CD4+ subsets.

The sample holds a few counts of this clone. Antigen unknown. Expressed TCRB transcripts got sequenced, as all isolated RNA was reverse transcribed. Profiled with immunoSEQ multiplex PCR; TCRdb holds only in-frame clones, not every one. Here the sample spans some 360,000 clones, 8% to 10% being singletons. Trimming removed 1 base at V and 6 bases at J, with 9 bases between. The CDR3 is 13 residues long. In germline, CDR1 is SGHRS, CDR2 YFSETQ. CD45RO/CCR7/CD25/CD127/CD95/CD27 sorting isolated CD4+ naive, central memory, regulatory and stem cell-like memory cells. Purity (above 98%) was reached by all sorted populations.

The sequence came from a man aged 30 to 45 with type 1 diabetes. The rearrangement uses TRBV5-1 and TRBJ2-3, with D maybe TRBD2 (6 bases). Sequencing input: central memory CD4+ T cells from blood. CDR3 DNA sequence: TGCGCCAGCAGCTTGCGAGGAGGGGATACGCAGTATTTT. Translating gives CASSLRGGDTQYF.